Presented here are 19 T cell receptor beta chains from one specimen sequenced in a study of shared clonotypes between healthy human individuals. TCRdb keeps only in-frame clones here, not all; method: immunoSEQ multiplex PCR. The sample contains roughly 1,000,000 clones, 70% to 80% of which appear only once. The sample comprised memory CD4+ T cells from PBMCs. Subset specified: CD45RA-negative fraction. These receptors all stem from a young man in good health. Some clones in this sample may be carry-over from other donors' samples.

The chain uses TRBV5-1 and TRBJ2-4; the D is unclear. The CDR3 extends over 13 amino acids. The germline gives CDR1 SGHRS, CDR2 YFSETQ. V lost 4 bases, J lost 8 bases, and 13 bases lay in between. The DNA for the CDR3 is TGCGCCAGCAGCCCCCGGGTCTCAGACATTCAGTACTTC. Protein sequence: CASSPRVSDIQYF.

The gene calls are TRBV6-5 and TRBJ1-1; D is perhaps TRBD1 (5 bases). This CDR3 spans 12 amino acids. CDR1 and CDR2 (germline): MNHEY, SVGAGI. Trimming took 10 bases from V and 3 from J, leaving 12 bases between them. CDR3 loop: CATKEGDTEAFF. CDR3 in DNA: TGTGCCACCAAAGAAGGGGACACTGAAGCTTTCTTT.

This clone has a single count. The V call is TRBV7-2, the J call TRBJ2-3, with 14 bases identical to TRBD2. This CDR3 has 18 amino acids. Germline V gene lookup returns CDR1 SGHTA and CDR2 FQGNSA. The J segment lost 6 bases and the V segment lost 5 bases, leaving 13 bases of the junction unmatched. The DNA of the CDR3 is TGTGCCAGCAGCGCTAAGTCCCTGGGACTAGCGGGAGAGGATACGCAGTATTTT. Protein: CASSAKSLGLAGEDTQYF.

J is TRBJ2-5 and V is TRBV2, with D maybe TRBD2 (6 bases). CDR3 length: 15 amino acids. Trimming left V 7 bases short and J 1 base short, with 16 bases between. The germline gives CDR1 SNHLY, CDR2 FYNNEI. In DNA, the CDR3 is TGTGCCAGCAAGTTTCCGGCGGGACCCCAAGAGACCCAGTACTTC. Translating gives CASKFPAGPQETQYF.

V and J are TRBV9 and TRBJ1-4; tentatively, D is TRBD1 (5 bases). This CDR3 region has 16 residues. V lost 1 base and J lost 4, with 14 bases in between. Germline V gives CDR1 SGDLS, CDR2 YYNGEE. CDR3: CASSVLRQPYNEKLFF. In nucleotides, the CDR3 is TGTGCCAGCAGCGTACTGAGACAGCCTTATAATGAAAAACTGTTTTTT.

This clone was seen a handful of times. This chain connects TRBV5-8 to TRBJ2-5; TRBD2 aligns across 7 bases. This CDR3 contains 14 residues. Germline CDR1 is SGHTS and CDR2 is YDEGEE. Trimming took 4 bases from V and 3 from J; bases not matched to a gene: 6. This CDR3 reads CASSLWGTKETQYF. The CDR3 DNA reads TGTGCCAGCAGCCTCTGGGGGACTAAAGAGACCCAGTACTTC.

The chain links TRBV2 to TRBJ1-2, with no clear D. Trimming removed 6 bases at V and 13 bases at J, with 15 bases between. Germline assignment: CDR1 SNHLY and CDR2 FYNNEI. The CDR3 runs to 11 residues. CDR3 nucleotide sequence: TGTGCCAGCAGATACCGTCGCATGGGCACCTTC. This codes for CASRYRRMGTF. Full variable domain (remainder filled in from reference TRBV2 and TRBJ1-2): EPEVTQTPSHQVTQMGQEVILRCVPISNHLYFYWYRQILGQKVEFLVSFYNNEISEKSEIFDDQFSVERPDGSNFTLKIRSTKLEDSAMYFCASRYRRMGTFGSGTRLTVV.

The chain couples TRBV30 to TRBJ2-6; D perhaps matches TRBD1 (5 bases). Trimming took 2 bases from V and 0 from J, leaving 14 bases between them. The CDR3 runs 17 residues. Germline lookup yields CDR1 GTSNPN and CDR2 SVGIG (reference sequence). CDR3 DNA sequence: TGTGCCTGGAGTAAAAGGGGTTTACGCTCTGGGGCCAACGTCCTGACTTTC. Its protein is CAWSKRGLRSGANVLTF.

The V and J genes are TRBV6-6 and TRBJ2-2, with D perhaps TRBD2 (6 bases). V lost 7 bases to trimming and J lost 6 bases, with 21 bases between them. The CDR3 extends over 16 amino acids. Germline V gene sequence: CDR1 MNHNY, CDR2 SVGAGI (reference sequence). The CDR3 is CASNPRGQGGPGELFF. In nucleotides, the CDR3 is TGTGCCAGCAACCCAAGGGGTCAGGGAGGTCCCGGGGAGCTGTTTTTT.

J is TRBJ2-2 and V is TRBV5-1, with 11 bases lining up with TRBD2. CDR3 length equals 18 residues. Germline V gene lookup returns CDR1 SGHRS and CDR2 YFSETQ. J was trimmed by 0 bases and V by 0 bases; bases with no gene match: 4. The CDR3 DNA sequence: TGCGCCAGCAGCTTGGCCCCTAGCGGGAGGACGAACACCGGGGAGCTGTTTTTT. This gives the protein CASSLAPSGRTNTGELFF.

The V gene is TRBV9, the J gene TRBJ2-7; D may be TRBD1 (5 bases). The germline V gene has CDR1 SGDLS and CDR2 YYNGEE. V gave up 3 bases and J gave up 4 bases, with 8 bases separating them. The CDR3 length is 12 residues. The CDR3 DNA is TGTGCCAGCAGCGCCCAGGGTTACGAGCAGTACTTC. It encodes CASSAQGYEQYF.

The V gene is TRBV5-1, the J gene TRBJ2-3; 7 nucleotides align to TRBD2. Germline values: CDR1 SGHRS, CDR2 YFSETQ. The CDR3 runs to 16 residues. The J segment lost 2 bases and the V segment lost 3 bases, leaving 9 bases of the junction unmatched. The DNA for the CDR3 is TGCGCCAGCAGCTCCTTTCTAGCGGCCCCCACAGATACGCAGTATTTT. Translation: CASSSFLAAPTDTQYF.

The V gene is TRBV28, the J gene TRBJ1-5; no definite D call. V was pared by 4 bases and J by 6 bases, with 16 bases between. Germline CDR1 is MDHEN and CDR2 is SYDVKM. The CDR3 runs to 15 residues. CDR3 sequence reads: CASSSPLGMGQPQHF. The CDR3 DNA follows: TGTGCCAGCAGTTCCCCCTTAGGGATGGGTCAGCCCCAGCATTTT.

This clone showed up just a few times. The chain joins TRBV5-1 to TRBJ2-5, with 7 bases aligning to TRBD2. CDR3 length: 15 residues. V lost 4 bases and J lost 1; bases outside the gene matches: 7. Per germline, CDR1 SGHRS and CDR2 YFSETQ. The CDR3 nucleotides read TGCGCCAGCAGCCCGTTACTAGCGCCCCAAGAGACCCAGTACTTC. The encoded protein is CASSPLLAPQETQYF.

V is TRBV29-1 and J is TRBJ2-7, with TRBD1 matching 8 bases. Germline V CDR1 and CDR2: SQVTM, ANQGSEA. V gave up 2 bases and J gave up 5 bases; unmatched junction bases: 11. The CDR3 length is 15 residues. The CDR3, as DNA: TGCAGCGTTGAAAAGGGACAGGCGGGTAGGGACGAGCAGTACTTC. Encoded protein: CSVEKGQAGRDEQYF.

The rearrangement joins TRBV2 to TRBJ2-2; 9 nucleotides align to TRBD2. V shed 7 bases, J shed 4 bases, and the junction held 10 bases outside the gene matches. Germline V gives CDR1 SNHLY, CDR2 FYNNEI. The CDR3 consists of 16 residues. The CDR3 sequence: CASTASGTRGTGELFF. Here the CDR3 DNA reads TGTGCCAGCACAGCTAGCGGGACCAGGGGCACCGGGGAGCTGTTTTTT.

As regards this clone: This CDR3 is also generated by other DNA sequences in the sample. This rearrangement joins TRBV2 to TRBJ2-3; the D is unclear. V lost 5 bases and J 3 bases, leaving 6 bases between the germline ends. CDR1 is SNHLY, CDR2 FYNNEI, per germline. This CDR3 is 12 amino acids long. The CDR3 protein is CASSLSTDTQYF. Written as DNA, the CDR3 is TGTGCCAGCAGTTTGTCAACAGATACGCAGTATTTT.

This clone was detected a few times. V and J are TRBV14 and TRBJ2-7; 7 bases are shared with TRBD1. CDR3 length: 13 amino acids. Germline CDR1 SGHDN, CDR2 FVKESK. The V gene end was trimmed by 6 bases and the J gene end by 4 bases; junction bases not matched to a gene: 6. CDR3 protein: CASSGNRGYEQYF. CDR3 sequence (DNA): TGTGCCAGCAGTGGGAACAGGGGTTACGAGCAGTACTTC.

Points on this clone: At one end, the junction sequence differs from germline, possibly due to a read error. The chain links TRBV14 to TRBJ2-6; no definite D call. Per the germline V gene, CDR1 is SGHDN and CDR2 is FVKESK. The CDR3 runs 17 residues. The CDR3 here is CTSSQDGHPSGANVLTF. The CDR3 nucleotides read TGTACCAGCAGCCAAGATGGGCATCCATCTGGGGCCAACGTCCTGACTTTC.